The T cell receptor (beta chain) under discussion was sequenced for a study of cytomegalovirus exposure and HLA in healthy donors. 60 Vbeta and 13 Jbeta primers were used in PCR. Generated by immunoSEQ multiplex PCR, the TCRdb table keeps only in-frame clones and is missing some. The sample holds about 270,000 clones; roughly 70% are singletons and the top ten take around 2%. The CDR3 contains 15 residues. The germline CDR1 and CDR2 sequences are SNHLY and FYNNEI. V shed 4 bases, J shed 5 bases, and the junction held 4 bases outside the gene matches. This clone was observed a handful of times. The source is a female donor in good health and CMV-seronegative. The chain recombines TRBV2 with TRBJ2-3; 12 bases line up with TRBD2. Sequencing used PBMCs. The CDR3 DNA follows: TGTGCCAGCAGTGGGGGACTAGCGGGCCAAGATACGCAGTATTTT. Translation: CASSGGLAGQDTQYF.